This TCR beta chain comes out of a study of T-cell reconstitution after alpha-beta-depleted transplantation in children. V trimming: 4 bases; J trimming: 7 bases; junction bases outside the gene matches: 7. CDR3 length equals 13 residues. Looked up from germline, CDR1 is SQVTM and CDR2 is ANQGSEA. Unique molecular identifiers tagged the TCRbeta library. TCRdb analysed the PCR reads with MiXCR anew, one entry per CDR3 protein. The data show a few hundred thousand distinct CDR3 sequences, with 7.5% to 10% seen just once and 5% to 5.5% held by the top ten. In its sample, this clonotype was seen many times.

The material was PBMCs from the stem cell graft donor, obtained from the stem cell graft. The TCR comes from a human donor who donated a stem cell graft to a child with SCID. The chain joins TRBV29-1 to TRBJ2-7, with 10 bases matching TRBD2. CDR3 DNA sequence: TGCAGCGTTGGAGGGCTAGCGGGGGTTGAGCAGTACTTC. Its protein product is CSVGGLAGVEQYF.